Shown below are 8 T cell receptor beta chains from a single sample sequenced in a study of cytomegalovirus exposure and HLA in healthy donors. Both 60 Vbeta primers and 13 Jbeta primers went into the PCR. Only in-frame clones appear in the TCRdb table, and some are missing; sequencing was by immunoSEQ multiplex PCR. The sample has about 160,000 clones, around 79% seen once. Sequencing was performed on PBMCs. Receptors originate from a woman in her forties or fifties in good health and CMV-seropositive.

In DNA form, the CDR3 reads TGTGCCAGCAGCTCAGAGGACAGTACAGACATTCAGTACTTC. Translated: CASSSEDSTDIQYF. The chain employs TRBV7-2 and TRBJ2-4, with D possibly TRBD1 on 6 matching bases. With 4 bases removed from V and 8 bases from J, the gap between germline ends came to 15 bases. Germline values: CDR1 SGHTA, CDR2 FQGNSA. The CDR3 spans 14 residues. The full variable domain, completed using reference TRBV7-2 and TRBJ2-4, is GAGVSQSPSNKVTEKGKDVELRCDPISGHTALYWYRQSLGQGLEFLIYFQGNSAPDKSGLPSDRFSAERTGGSVSTLTIQRTQQEDSAVYLCASSSEDSTDIQYFGAGTRLSVL.

The chain carries TRBV28 and TRBJ2-7, with 12 bases that match TRBD1. The CDR3 loop spans 16 amino acids. Germline CDR1 MDHEN, CDR2 SYDVKM. With 6 bases clipped from V and 5 bases from J, the junction kept 11 bases outside the gene matches. CDR3 bases: TGTGCCAGCAGAACCGGACCGGGACAGGGGGCCGACGAGCAGTACTTC. This codes for CASRTGPGQGADEQYF.

The chain uses TRBV29-1 and TRBJ1-2, with D possibly matching TRBD1 (5 bases). The CDR3 is 12 amino acids. Germline CDR1 reads SQVTM; CDR2 reads ANQGSEA. V shed 3 bases and J shed 2 bases, with 7 bases lying between them. CDR3 nucleotides: TGCAGCGTTGACGGGGGGAACTATGGCTACACCTTC. As protein: CSVDGGNYGYTF.

V gene TRBV15 combines with J gene TRBJ1-1; TRBD1 is a possible D gene (5 bases). The CDR3 consists of 15 residues. The germline V gene encodes CDR1 LNHNV and CDR2 YYDKDF (reference sequence). V shed 1 base and J shed 1 base, with 10 bases lying between them. The CDR3 DNA sequence: TGTGCCACCAGCAGAGGCGGACAACCGAACACTGAAGCTTTCTTT. It translates to CATSRGGQPNTEAFF.

The CDR3 nucleotides are TGTGCCAGCTCACCAGTAGCCCCCCAGGGTAATGAAAAACTGTTTTTT. Protein sequence: CASSPVAPQGNEKLFF. The chain is built from TRBV18 and TRBJ1-4; a weak D match, TRBD1 (5 bases). Trimming took 2 bases from V and 4 from J, leaving 14 bases between them. Germline assignment: CDR1 KGHSH and CDR2 LQKENI. The CDR3 has 16 residues.

The CDR3 DNA follows: TGCAGCGTCGGACAGACGAGCAATCAGCCCCAGCATTTT. Protein product: CSVGQTSNQPQHF. The gene calls are TRBV29-1 and TRBJ1-5, with a weak D call TRBD1 (6 bases). The germline gives CDR1 SQVTM, CDR2 ANQGSEA. CDR3 length equals 13 residues. The V gene lost 6 bases and the J gene lost 1 base, with 10 bases spanning the gap.

This chain joins TRBV18 and TRBJ2-3, with 12 bases lining up with TRBD1. Germline V CDR1 and CDR2: KGHSH, LQKENI. V lost 5 bases to trimming and J lost 1 base; unmatched junction nucleotides: 4. The CDR3 is made up of 16 amino acids. The CDR3 DNA is TGTGCCAGCTCAGGGACAGGGGGCTCTCGCACAGATACGCAGTATTTT. Protein sequence: CASSGTGGSRTDTQYF.

J is TRBJ2-5 and V is TRBV7-2; the D is unclear. The CDR3 is 13 amino acids. The germline gives CDR1 SGHTA, CDR2 FQGNSA. The V and J ends lost 5 bases and 1 base respectively, with 8 bases between them. The CDR3 coding sequence is TGTGCCAGCAGCCCCGACACCCAAGAGACCCAGTACTTC. Protein sequence: CASSPDTQETQYF.